This T cell receptor beta chain came from a study of OX40 agonist ivuxolimab in advanced cancers. TCRdb keeps only in-frame clones here, not all; method: immunoSEQ multiplex PCR. This table has about 80,000 clones, about nine tenths appearing once. This clone appeared a single time. Germline V CDR1 and CDR2: SQVTM, ANQGSEA. The CDR3 covers 14 residues. Trimming cost V 4 bases and J 9 bases, with 19 bases left between them. This sample comprised CD4+ or CD8+ T cells sorted from blood, obtained in a trial of the OX40 agonist ivuxolimab. This sequence joins TRBV29-1 and TRBJ2-1; D possibly corresponds to TRBD2 (6 bases). The receptor was derived from an adult with an advanced solid tumor such as melanoma, head and neck, liver or kidney cancer. As DNA, the CDR3 is TGCAGCGTTGGGGGCGGGGTGATGTTTGGTGAGCAGTTCTTC. Translation: CSVGGGVMFGEQFF.